Listed below are T cell receptor beta chains from one sample, sequenced in a study of T cells in narcolepsy. Sequencing used immunoSEQ multiplex PCR; TCRdb keeps in-frame clones, though not all of them. The sample contains more than 30,000 clones, approximately 80% of which appear only once. Sequenced: CD45RA- memory CD4+ T cells from PBMCs. These receptors came from a human donor with narcolepsy. Both conserved end residues are part of each CDR3. The D gene is left open where the match is weak. Clone size, where shown, is once, few, many, or a class for clones that have expanded.

TGTGTCAGCAGCTTAGTTACAGGGTCGGAAAGTTCACCCCTCCACTTT	CVSSLVTGSESSPLHF	-	TRBJ1-6	TRBV11-2	-
TGTGCCAGTAGCACACCAACCGCAGGGGGCACTGAAGCTTTCTTT	CASSTPTAGGTEAFF	TRBD1	TRBJ1-1	TRBV19	once
TGCGCCAGCAGCTTGGCCCGGGGACTGCGGGAAAAACTGTTTTTT	CASSLARGLREKLFF	-	TRBJ1-4	TRBV5-1	-
TGTGCCAGCAGCGTAGAAGACTTACGAGTGGCAGATACGCAGTATTTT	CASSVEDLRVADTQYF	-	TRBJ2-3	TRBV9	-
TGTGCCTGGAGTGGTCGTGGGCTTACCAACCAAGAGACCCAGTACTTC	CAWSGRGLTNQETQYF	-	TRBJ2-5	TRBV30	-
TGTGCCAGCAGCATCAGCGGGACGCGGCGAGAGACCCAGTACTTC	CASSISGTRRETQYF	TRBD2	TRBJ2-5	TRBV7-2	-
TGTGCCAGCTCCCGCGGCGAAGAAGCTTTCTTT	CASSRGEEAFF	-	TRBJ1-1	TRBV18	-
TGTGCCAGCTCACCGTCCCGGGGAGGGTACGAGCAGTACTTC	CASSPSRGGYEQYF	TRBD2	TRBJ2-7	TRBV18	-
TGTGCCAGAAGCGGCTCAGGGGGCCCGAACACTGAAGCTTTCTTT	CARSGSGGPNTEAFF	TRBD1	TRBJ1-1	TRBV5-3	once
TGCACCAGCAGCCGCACACCCCCGGGGTCGAGAAACTATGGCTACACCTTC	CTSSRTPPGSRNYGYTF	-	TRBJ1-2	TRBV1	-
TGCGCCAGCACCTCGGCGGGGATTGGGGGCTACACCTTC	CASTSAGIGGYTF	-	TRBJ1-2	TRBV5-1	-
TGTGCCAGTAGTCCTCAGACTAGCGGGGGGTCCGGGGAGCTGTTTTTT	CASSPQTSGGSGELFF	TRBD2	TRBJ2-2	TRBV19	-
TGTGCCACCAGCAGAGTGTATGGAAACAGAGCAGGGGGCTACACCTTC	CATSRVYGNRAGGYTF	-	TRBJ1-2	TRBV15	-
TGTGCCAGCAGTGATACTACATTCAATCAGCCCCAGCATTTT	CASSDTTFNQPQHF	-	TRBJ1-5	TRBV6-1	-
TGTGCCAGCAGCCCCCTAGGCGGGGGGTTGTACGAGCAGTACTTC	CASSPLGGGLYEQYF	TRBD2	TRBJ2-7	TRBV14	-
TGTGCCAGCAGTTATCTCCCCGGAAAGAACTATGGCTACACCTTC	CASSYLPGKNYGYTF	-	TRBJ1-2	TRBV28	-
TGCGCCAGCAGCAGAAGACAGGGATCCACTGAAGCTTTCTTT	CASSRRQGSTEAFF	TRBD1	TRBJ1-1	TRBV5-1	once
TGTGCCAGCAGCACCCCGCCAGGCGGCTCCTATAATTCACCCCTCCACTTT	CASSTPPGGSYNSPLHF	-	TRBJ1-6	TRBV7-2	few
TGTGCCAGCAGTCGGACAGGGCTTCAAGAGAAGGGCTACACCTTC	CASSRTGLQEKGYTF	TRBD1	TRBJ1-2	TRBV27	-
TGCGCCAGCAGCGCGGGGATGGCGACCGACTATGGCTACACCTTC	CASSAGMATDYGYTF	-	TRBJ1-2	TRBV5-1	-
TGTGCCAGCAGTCCTCGGAACCGTGAGAGGGCTTTCTTT	CASSPRNRERAFF	-	TRBJ1-1	TRBV27	once
TGTGCCAGCAGCTTAGATCCCCGGGGGGCTGGAGCCAAAAACATTCAGTACTTC	CASSLDPRGAGAKNIQYF	-	TRBJ2-4	TRBV7-8	-
TGTGCCAGCAGCTTCCAGGGTGCCGGAGGGGAGACCCAGTACTTC	CASSFQGAGGETQYF	-	TRBJ2-5	TRBV7-2	-
TGTGCCAGCGGACCGGGGTTAATTACCTACGAGCAGTACTTC	CASGPGLITYEQYF	-	TRBJ2-7	TRBV28	few
TGTGCCACCGGGACTAGCGGGGGGGGGTTTCAAGAGACCCAGTACTTC	CATGTSGGGFQETQYF	TRBD2	TRBJ2-5	TRBV2	once
TGTGCCAGCAGTATACAGGGGAATTTAGTAGTGGGTCAGCCCCAGCATTTT	CASSIQGNLVVGQPQHF	TRBD1	TRBJ1-5	TRBV6-4	-
TGTGCCATCAGTGCGGGCAGGGGGAGAGGAACCGGGGAGCTGTTTTTT	CAISAGRGRGTGELFF	TRBD1	TRBJ2-2	TRBV10-3	-
TGTGCCAGCAGTTACGGGCGACAGAATCAGCCCCAGCATTTT	CASSYGRQNQPQHF	-	TRBJ1-5	TRBV6-6	once
TGTGCCAGCCGGATCGGGGACATTCAGTACTTC	CASRIGDIQYF	-	TRBJ2-4	TRBV11-2	-
TGTGCCAGCAGCTTGGATCCAGGGGGGTCCTCTGGAAACACCATATATTTT	CASSLDPGGSSGNTIYF	TRBD1	TRBJ1-3	TRBV5-4	-
TGTGCCAGCAGTTTTACAGCAACCCAAGAGACCCAGTACTTC	CASSFTATQETQYF	-	TRBJ2-5	TRBV27	-
TGTGCCAGCAGCCCTACAGGGATAATTAACACCGGGGAGCTGTTTTTT	CASSPTGIINTGELFF	-	TRBJ2-2	TRBV14	-
TGTGCCAGCAGTTTAACAGGCCAACAAAGCTATGGCTACACCTTC	CASSLTGQQSYGYTF	-	TRBJ1-2	TRBV28	-
TGTGCCAGCAGCCAGGGGGGAGATACGCAGTATTTT	CASSQGGDTQYF	-	TRBJ2-3	TRBV6-5	-
TGTGCCAGCAGGCTACAGGGGGCGAAGAACACTGAAGCTTTCTTT	CASRLQGAKNTEAFF	TRBD1	TRBJ1-1	TRBV6-5	-
TGTGCCTGGAGTGGGGGAAGGGACACAGATACGCAGTATTTT	CAWSGGRDTDTQYF	-	TRBJ2-3	TRBV30	-
TGTGCCAGTAGTATAGCTCTAGCTGAGACCCAGTACTTC	CASSIALAETQYF	-	TRBJ2-5	TRBV19	once
TGTGCCAGCAGTCTCCAGAGAAACACCATATATTTT	CASSLQRNTIYF	-	TRBJ1-3	TRBV2	-